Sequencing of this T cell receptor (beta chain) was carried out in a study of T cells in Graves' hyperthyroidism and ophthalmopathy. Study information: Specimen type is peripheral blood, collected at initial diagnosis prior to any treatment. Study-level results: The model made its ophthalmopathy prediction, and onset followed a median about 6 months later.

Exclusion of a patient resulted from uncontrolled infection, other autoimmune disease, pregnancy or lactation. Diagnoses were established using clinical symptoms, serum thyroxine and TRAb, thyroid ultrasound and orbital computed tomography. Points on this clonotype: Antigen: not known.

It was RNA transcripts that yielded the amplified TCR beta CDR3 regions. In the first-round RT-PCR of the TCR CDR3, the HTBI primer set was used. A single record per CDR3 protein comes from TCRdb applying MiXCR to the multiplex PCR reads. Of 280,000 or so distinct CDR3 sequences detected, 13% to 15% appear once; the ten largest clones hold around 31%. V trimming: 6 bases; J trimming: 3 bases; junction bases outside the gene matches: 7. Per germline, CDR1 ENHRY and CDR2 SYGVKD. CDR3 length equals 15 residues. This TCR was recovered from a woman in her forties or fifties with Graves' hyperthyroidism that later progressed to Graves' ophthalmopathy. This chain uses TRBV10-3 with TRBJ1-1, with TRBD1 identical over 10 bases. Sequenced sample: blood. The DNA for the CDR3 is TGTGCCATCAGACGACAGGGGGCCTTGGACACTGAAGCTTTCTTT. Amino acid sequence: CAIRRQGALDTEAFF.